The 32 T cell receptor beta chains in this list originate from one sample, sequenced in a study of blood T cell repertoires in COVID-19. TCRdb's table, derived via immunoSEQ multiplex PCR, lists solely in-frame clones and lacks some. The sample carries roughly 220,000 clones, 80% to 90% recorded once. The sequencing input was PBMCs or T cells enriched from blood (not recorded which). These receptor sequences come from a woman aged 50 to 60 with acute COVID-19.

This chain connects TRBV7-2 to TRBJ2-7; 14 bases fit TRBD2. This CDR3 is built from 18 residues. Germline loops: CDR1 SGHTA, CDR2 FQGNSA. Trimming cost V 6 bases and J 0 bases; bases outside gene matches: 10. DNA for the CDR3: TGTGCCAGCAGTTCATTAGGGACTAGCGGGAGCAGCTCCTACGAGCAGTACTTC. It encodes CASSSLGTSGSSSYEQYF.

The V and J genes are TRBV19 and TRBJ2-1; D possibly corresponds to TRBD2 (6 bases). The ends were cut back, 5 bases at V and 2 bases at J, with 16 bases in the middle. This CDR3 contains 16 residues. Germline V lookup: CDR1 LNHDA, CDR2 SQIVND (reference sequence). CDR3 sequence (DNA): TGTGCCAGTAGTCCGCCGGGACTGATAGCCTACAATGAGCAGTTCTTC. Translated: CASSPPGLIAYNEQFF.

This clone was detected a few times. CDR3 in DNA: TGTGCCAGCAGCCAGTGGACAACGAACACTGAAGCTTTCTTT. This sequence encodes CASSQWTTNTEAFF. V is TRBV14 and J is TRBJ1-1; a weak D match, TRBD1 (5 bases). Trimming cost V 3 bases and J 1 base, with 9 bases left between them. This CDR3 is built from 14 residues. In germline, CDR1 is SGHDN, CDR2 FVKESK.

The chain is built from TRBV7-8 and TRBJ1-1, with D maybe TRBD1 (6 bases). The ends were cut back, 1 base at V and 4 bases at J, with 10 bases in the middle. The germline V gene encodes CDR1 SGHVS and CDR2 FQNEAQ. The length of the CDR3 is 14 residues. The CDR3 protein is CASSLVGGATEAFF. DNA for the CDR3: TGTGCCAGCAGCTTAGTCGGGGGGGCCACTGAAGCTTTCTTT.

The genes are TRBV4-2 and TRBJ1-3; D remains unclear. With 0 bases removed from V and 4 bases from J, the gap between germline ends came to 13 bases. This CDR3 contains 16 residues. CDR1 and CDR2 from the germline V gene are LGHNA and YNFKEQ. The chain's CDR3 is CASSQDPGLWGNTIYF. The CDR3 DNA follows: TGTGCCAGCAGCCAAGATCCGGGTTTGTGGGGAAACACCATATATTTT.

This sequence joins TRBV3-1 (or the pseudogene TRBV3-2) and TRBJ1-1, with 7 bases matching TRBD1. Germline CDR1 LGHDT, CDR2 YNNKEL (reference sequence). The J segment lost 11 bases and the V segment lost 1 base, leaving 13 bases of the junction unmatched. This CDR3 is 15 amino acids long. The CDR3: CASSQGSPTGARAFF. In DNA form, the CDR3 reads TGTGCCAGCAGCCAAGGAAGTCCAACAGGGGCGCGGGCTTTCTTT.

The chain has TRBV3-1 (or the pseudogene TRBV3-2) and TRBJ2-1, with 9 bases matching TRBD2. This CDR3 contains 18 residues. Germline trimming cut 1 base from V and 7 bases from J; bases unmatched to any gene: 14. CDR1 LGHDT and CDR2 YNNKEL come from the germline V gene (reference sequence). The CDR3 protein is CASSQVAGEHPHLNEQFF. DNA of the CDR3: TGTGCCAGCAGCCAAGTAGCGGGAGAACATCCCCACTTGAATGAGCAGTTCTTC.

This clone has only one observation. V gene TRBV9 combines with J gene TRBJ2-3; TRBD2 matches at 9 bases. J was trimmed by 3 bases and V by 4 bases; bases with no gene match: 3. This CDR3 is built from 14 residues. Germline-derived CDR1 and CDR2 are SGDLS and YYNGEE. CDR3 sequence reads: CASSLAGRTDTQYF. CDR3 sequence (DNA): TGTGCCAGCAGCCTAGCGGGAAGAACAGATACGCAGTATTTT.

The V and J genes are TRBV19 and TRBJ1-2; 7 bases are a match to TRBD1. The V gene's germline CDR1 is LNHDA and CDR2 SQIVND (reference sequence). The CDR3 runs to 13 residues. Trimming took 6 bases from V and 1 from J; bases not matched to a gene: 2. In DNA, the CDR3 is TGTGCCAGTAGCCGGGACAGTAACTATGGCTACACCTTC. Its translation: CASSRDSNYGYTF.

This clone was seen just once. V is TRBV7-2 and J is TRBJ2-7; 7 nucleotides agree with TRBD2. J was trimmed by 3 bases and V by 0 bases; bases with no gene match: 11. This CDR3 spans 17 amino acids. From germline, CDR1 is SGHTA and CDR2 FQGNSA. The CDR3 loop reads CASSLARRREKVYEQYF. CDR3 sequence (DNA): TGTGCCAGCAGCTTAGCGCGCAGGCGGGAGAAAGTCTACGAGCAGTACTTC.

The CDR3, as DNA: TGTGCCAGCAGCTTACTAGCACAGCCCCAGCATTTT. Its protein is CASSLLAQPQHF. V is TRBV7-9 and J is TRBJ1-5; D gene unclear. Between the trimmed V and J ends, which lost 2 bases and 7 bases, there was a span of 6 bases. From germline, CDR1 is SEHNR and CDR2 FQNEAQ (reference sequence). The CDR3 spans 12 residues. The full variable domain, rest sourced from reference TRBV7-9 and TRBJ1-5, is DTGVSQNPRHKITKRGQNVTFRCDPISEHNRLYWYRQTLGQGPEFLTYFQNEAQLEKSRLLSDRFSAERPKGSFSTLEIQRTEQGDSAMYLCASSLLAQPQHFGDGTRLSIL.

The rearrangement uses TRBV3-1 (or the pseudogene TRBV3-2) and TRBJ1-2; D is perhaps TRBD1 (5 bases). The ends were cut back, 3 bases at V and 3 bases at J, with 8 bases in the middle. The germline gives CDR1 LGHDT, CDR2 YNNKEL (reference sequence). The CDR3 contains 13 residues. This CDR3 is CASSQQGYYGYTF. The DNA of the CDR3 is TGTGCCAGCAGCCAGCAGGGATACTATGGCTACACCTTC.

This chain connects TRBV19 to TRBJ1-1; D may be TRBD1 (6 bases). CDR1 LNHDA and CDR2 SQIVND come from the germline V gene (reference sequence). V shed 1 base and J shed 6 bases, with 21 bases lying between them. This CDR3 comprises 17 residues. CDR3 DNA: TGTGCCAGTAGTATAGGTTCCGGGACACCATCAATCCCTGAAGCTTTCTTT. Encoded protein: CASSIGSGTPSIPEAFF.

The V call is TRBV5-6, the J call TRBJ2-1, with TRBD2 matching over 16 bases. Germline lookup yields CDR1 SGHDT and CDR2 YYEEEE. The CDR3 totals 18 residues. V trimming: 4 bases; J trimming: 2 bases; junction bases outside the gene matches: 6. This chain's CDR3 is CASSTGTSGRAAYNEQFF. In nucleotides, the CDR3 is TGTGCCAGCAGCACCGGGACTAGCGGGAGGGCCGCCTACAATGAGCAGTTCTTC.

V is TRBV18 and J is TRBJ2-7; D might be TRBD1 (5 bases). Trimming shortened V by 4 bases and J by 0 bases, and 16 bases separated the two germline ends. Germline-derived CDR1 and CDR2 are KGHSH and LQKENI. This CDR3 spans 16 amino acids. The CDR3 loop is CASSRGRGPNSYEQYF. The CDR3 bases are TGTGCCAGCTCACGGGGTAGGGGTCCGAACTCCTACGAGCAGTACTTC.

The chain employs TRBV30 and TRBJ1-5, with D unclear. The CDR3 has 14 residues. V lost 4 bases to trimming and J lost 2 bases, with 12 bases between them. Germline loops: CDR1 GTSNPN, CDR2 SVGIG (reference sequence). This chain's CDR3 is CAWMVTGGNQPQHF. CDR3 bases: TGTGCCTGGATGGTGACCGGGGGCAATCAGCCCCAGCATTTT. The whole variable domain, filled in from reference TRBV30 and TRBJ1-5, reads SQTIHQWPATLVQPVGSPLSLECTVEGTSNPNLYWYRQAAGRGLQLLFYSVGIGQISSEVPQNLSASRPQDRQFILSSKKLLLSDSGFYLCAWMVTGGNQPQHFGDGTRLSIL.

The gene calls are TRBV18 and TRBJ1-2; maybe TRBD1 (5 bases). The CDR3 is 12 amino acids. Germline V CDR1 and CDR2: KGHSH, LQKENI. V was cut by 3 bases and J by 6 bases, with 8 bases left in between. The CDR3 reads CASSPSRDGYTF. Written as DNA, the CDR3 is TGTGCCAGCTCACCTAGCAGGGATGGCTACACCTTC.

This chain links TRBV10-3 with TRBJ2-3, with 8 bases fitting TRBD2. The CDR3 sequence is 14 residues long. Germline lookup yields CDR1 ENHRY and CDR2 SYGVKD. With 7 bases clipped from V and 2 bases from J, the junction kept 5 bases outside the gene matches. The CDR3 DNA reads as TGTGCCATCAAAATAGCGGGGCTCACAGATACGCAGTATTTT. Translated: CAIKIAGLTDTQYF.

J is TRBJ2-5 and V is TRBV14; 10 bases fit TRBD2. From germline, CDR1 is SGHDN and CDR2 FVKESK. The CDR3 consists of 17 residues. The V and J ends lost 3 bases and 2 bases, in that order; junction bases with no gene match: 9. CDR3 in DNA: TGTGCCAGCAGCCAGGAAGGTGGACTAGCGGTACAAGAGACCCAGTACTTC. It yields the protein CASSQEGGLAVQETQYF.

J is TRBJ2-2 and V is TRBV6-2 or TRBV6-3, with 11 nucleotides matching TRBD2. The CDR3 spans 17 residues. Germline values: CDR1 MNHEY, CDR2 SVGEGT. The V segment lost 4 bases and the J segment 5 bases; nucleotides outside the gene matches: 9. CDR3 residues: CASSFLAGGLSTGELFF. The CDR3, as DNA: TGTGCCAGCAGTTTTCTAGCGGGAGGATTGAGTACCGGGGAGCTGTTTTTT.

In regard to this clone: A read error may account for a junction end that differs from germline. The chain recombines TRBV11-2 with TRBJ1-1; tentative D call: TRBD1 (5 bases). CDR1 and CDR2 (germline): SGHAT, FQNNGV. The length of the CDR3 is 12 residues. The CDR3 here is CASSLEGVQRSF. CDR3 sequence (DNA): TGTGCCAGCAGCTTAGAAGGGGTACAGCGAAGTTTT.

On this clone: The identical CDR3 is also encoded by other nucleotide sequences in the sample. This chain links TRBV7-2 with TRBJ2-1, with 12 bases identical to TRBD2. The CDR3 is made up of 16 amino acids. J lost 4 bases, V lost 0 bases, and 1 base had no gene match. Germline lookup yields CDR1 SGHTA and CDR2 FQGNSA. The CDR3 DNA reads as TGTGCCAGCAGCTTAGCCCTAGCGGGAGGGTACAATGAGCAGTTCTTC. As protein: CASSLALAGGYNEQFF.

The chain is built from TRBV4-1 and TRBJ2-7; 7 bases are a match to TRBD1. J lost 2 bases, V lost 4 bases, and 5 bases had no gene match. This CDR3 region has 14 residues. In germline, CDR1 is MGHRA, CDR2 YSYEKL. The CDR3 bases are TGCGCCAGCAGCCTTCCGGGACAGACCTACGAGCAGTACTTC. Translated, it gives CASSLPGQTYEQYF.

The chain links TRBV28 to TRBJ1-2, with D possibly TRBD1 on 5 matching bases. Germline CDR1 and CDR2: MDHEN and SYDVKM. V lost 5 bases and J 3 bases, leaving 10 bases between the germline ends. The CDR3 is made up of 13 amino acids. In DNA, the CDR3 is TGTGCCAGCAGTCCAACGGGGGACTATGGCTACACCTTC. Its protein is CASSPTGDYGYTF.

This sequence joins TRBV7-2 and TRBJ2-7, with TRBD1 matching 7 bases. This CDR3 has 16 amino acids. V dropped 5 bases and J dropped 0; count of bases not matched to a gene: 10. In germline, CDR1 is SGHTA, CDR2 FQGNSA. CDR3 DNA sequence: TGTGCCAGCAGCCGTGCCGGGACAGACCGCTCCTACGAGCAGTACTTC. Translation: CASSRAGTDRSYEQYF.

The chain has TRBV19 and TRBJ1-4; D perhaps matches TRBD1 (6 bases). The CDR3 covers 14 residues. CDR1 is LNHDA and CDR2 is SQIVND in the germline V gene (reference sequence). Trimming took off 7 bases at V and 6 bases at J, with 15 bases between the two ends. Here the CDR3 DNA reads TGTGCCAGTACTGGCGGGGGCGCGTATGAAAAACTGTTTTTT. Translation gives CASTGGGAYEKLFF.

The chain carries TRBV11-2 and TRBJ1-5, with 11 positions matching TRBD1. Germline lookup yields CDR1 SGHAT and CDR2 FQNNGV. The ends lost 5 bases at V and 6 bases at J; junction bases unmatched: 6. The CDR3 runs 15 residues. CDR3 DNA sequence: TGTGCCAGCAGCGAGGACAGGGGGCGAAGTCAGCCCCAGCATTTT. Residues: CASSEDRGRSQPQHF. Together with reference TRBV11-2 and TRBJ1-5, the CDR3 gives the full variable domain: EAGVAQSPRYKIIEKRQSVAFWCNPISGHATLYWYQQILGQGPKLLIQFQNNGVVDDSQLPKDRFSAERLKGVDSTLKIQPAKLEDSAVYLCASSEDRGRSQPQHFGDGTRLSIL.

The genes are TRBV4-1 and TRBJ1-5, with 9 bases that match TRBD1. The germline gives CDR1 MGHRA, CDR2 YSYEKL. CDR3 length: 17 amino acids. V dropped 3 bases and J dropped 5; count of bases not matched to a gene: 11. The CDR3 is CASSQGSGQGFYQPQHF. The DNA of the CDR3 is TGCGCCAGCAGCCAGGGATCCGGACAGGGGTTTTATCAGCCCCAGCATTTT.

This chain joins TRBV19 and TRBJ1-4; TRBD1 might be the D (5 bases). CDR1 is LNHDA, CDR2 SQIVND, per germline (reference sequence). CDR3 length: 15 amino acids. V was trimmed by 4 bases and J by 4 bases, leaving 13 bases between them. CDR3 coding DNA: TGTGCCAGTAGTACCCTTAGGGGCTATAATGAAAAACTGTTTTTT. Amino acids: CASSTLRGYNEKLFF.

This chain links TRBV7-9 with TRBJ1-2; 8 bases agree with TRBD1. Germline CDR1 SEHNR, CDR2 FQNEAQ (reference sequence). J lost 4 bases, V lost 1 base, and 5 bases had no gene match. The CDR3 has 15 residues. CDR3 loop: CASSLEYRGVYGYTF. CDR3 nucleotide sequence: TGTGCCAGCAGCTTAGAGTACAGGGGGGTCTATGGCTACACCTTC.

The rearrangement uses TRBV6-5 and TRBJ2-1; D might be TRBD2 (5 bases). This CDR3 is 14 amino acids long. Trimming removed 6 bases from V and 7 bases from J, with 16 bases in between. Per the germline V gene, CDR1 is MNHEY and CDR2 is SVGAGI. In DNA, the CDR3 is TGTGCCAGCAGACCTTCGCTAGCTGGGAATGAGCAGTTCTTC. Amino acid sequence: CASRPSLAGNEQFF.

The rearrangement links TRBV2 to TRBJ2-7, with D maybe TRBD2 (6 bases). Germline V gene lookup returns CDR1 SNHLY and CDR2 FYNNEI. V was cut by 3 bases and J by 4 bases, with 13 bases left in between. The CDR3 has 14 residues. The DNA for the CDR3 is TGTGCCAGCAGTGACCGGGACTTTAGATACGAGCAGTACTTC. Translating gives CASSDRDFRYEQYF.